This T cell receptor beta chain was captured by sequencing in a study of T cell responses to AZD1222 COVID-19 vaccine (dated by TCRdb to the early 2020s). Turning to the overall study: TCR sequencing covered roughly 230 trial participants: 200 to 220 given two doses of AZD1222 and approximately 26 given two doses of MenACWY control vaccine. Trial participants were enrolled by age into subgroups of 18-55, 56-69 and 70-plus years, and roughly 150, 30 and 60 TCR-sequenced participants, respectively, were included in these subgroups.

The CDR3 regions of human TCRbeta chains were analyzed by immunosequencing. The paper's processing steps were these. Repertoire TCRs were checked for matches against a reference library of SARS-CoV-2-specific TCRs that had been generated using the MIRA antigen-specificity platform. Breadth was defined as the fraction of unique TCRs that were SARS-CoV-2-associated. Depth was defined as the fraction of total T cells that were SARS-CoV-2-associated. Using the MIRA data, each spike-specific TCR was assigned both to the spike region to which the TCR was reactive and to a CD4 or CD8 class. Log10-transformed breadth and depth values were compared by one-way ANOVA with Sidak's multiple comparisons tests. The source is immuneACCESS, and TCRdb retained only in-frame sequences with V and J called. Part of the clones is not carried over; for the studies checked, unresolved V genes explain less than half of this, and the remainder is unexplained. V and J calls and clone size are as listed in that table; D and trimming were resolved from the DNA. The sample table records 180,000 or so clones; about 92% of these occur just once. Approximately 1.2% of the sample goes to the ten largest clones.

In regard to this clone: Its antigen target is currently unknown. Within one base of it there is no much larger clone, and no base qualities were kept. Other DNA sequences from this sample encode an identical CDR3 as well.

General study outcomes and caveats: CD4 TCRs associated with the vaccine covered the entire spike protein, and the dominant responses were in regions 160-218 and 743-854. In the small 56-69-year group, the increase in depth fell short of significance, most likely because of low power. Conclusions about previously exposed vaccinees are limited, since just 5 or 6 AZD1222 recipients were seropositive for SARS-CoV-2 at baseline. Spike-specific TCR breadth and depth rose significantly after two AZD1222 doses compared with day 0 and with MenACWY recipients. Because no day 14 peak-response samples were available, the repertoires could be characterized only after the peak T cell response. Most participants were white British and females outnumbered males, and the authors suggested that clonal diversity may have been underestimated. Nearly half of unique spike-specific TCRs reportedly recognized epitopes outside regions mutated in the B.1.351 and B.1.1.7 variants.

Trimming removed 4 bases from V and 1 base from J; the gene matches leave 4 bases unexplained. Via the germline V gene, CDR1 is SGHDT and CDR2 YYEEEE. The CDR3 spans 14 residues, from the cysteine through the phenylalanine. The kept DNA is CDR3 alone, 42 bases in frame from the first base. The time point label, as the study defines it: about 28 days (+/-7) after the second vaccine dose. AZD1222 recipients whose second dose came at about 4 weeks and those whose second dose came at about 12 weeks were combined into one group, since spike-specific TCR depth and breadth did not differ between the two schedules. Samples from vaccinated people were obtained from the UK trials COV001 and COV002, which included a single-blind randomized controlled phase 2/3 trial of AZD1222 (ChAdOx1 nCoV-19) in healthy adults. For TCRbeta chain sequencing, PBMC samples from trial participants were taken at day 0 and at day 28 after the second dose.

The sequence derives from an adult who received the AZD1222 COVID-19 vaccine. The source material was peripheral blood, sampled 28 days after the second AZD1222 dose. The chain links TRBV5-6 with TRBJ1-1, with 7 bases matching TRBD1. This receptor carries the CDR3 CASSLGTANTEAFF. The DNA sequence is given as TGTGCCAGCAGCCTGGGGACAGCGAACACTGAAGCTTTCTTT.